These T cell receptor beta chains were read from a single sample in a study of shared clonotypes between healthy human individuals. The table came from immunoSEQ multiplex PCR; TCRdb's copy has only in-frame clones and leaves some out. The sample gives roughly 2.5 million clones, approximately 90% of which show up once; roughly 0.13% is in the top ten. Sequences were obtained from naive CD4+ T cells sorted from blood. All receptors derive from a man aged 18 to 30 in good health. Each CDR3 is given without its conserved first and last residue. A D gene is named only where the DNA matches it firmly. Size is omitted from some rows. Given values are once, few, many or a class for expanded clones.

ASSLASRPSGRENIQY,.,TRBJ2-4,TRBD2,TRBV11-2
ASRSLGSTYEQY,.,TRBJ2-7,.,TRBV7-9
ASSPQGRGQPQH,.,TRBJ1-5,.,TRBV11-3
ASSLSRTEAF,.,TRBJ1-1,.,TRBV28
ASSVTGTPGANVLT,.,TRBJ2-6,.,TRBV9
ASRTSGEGKLYNEQF,.,TRBJ2-1,TRBD2,TRBV6-4
ASSSPGRNQPQH,.,TRBJ1-5,.,TRBV27
ATSRGIAGGLPNEQF,.,TRBJ2-1,TRBD2,TRBV15
ASSLGLIGGVETQY,.,TRBJ2-5,.,TRBV5-1
ASSLVDRTTSYEQY,.,TRBJ2-7,.,TRBV7-8
ASSLDGPDTEAF,.,TRBJ1-1,.,TRBV7-2
ASNKQGKEAF,.,TRBJ1-1,.,TRBV6-5
ASSLQVYNSPLH,.,TRBJ1-6,.,TRBV7-2
ASSYRDTQY,.,TRBJ2-3,.,TRBV2
ASSPEGSGFKNIQY,.,TRBJ2-4,TRBD2,TRBV7-9
ASTRSGGPSEAF,.,TRBJ1-1,.,TRBV6-5
ASSLPGLADNEQF,.,TRBJ2-1,TRBD2,TRBV25-1
ASSVGQNYGYT,.,TRBJ1-2,.,TRBV11-2
ASSSLGETQY,once,TRBJ2-5,.,TRBV5-4
ASSLVLQGGYT,.,TRBJ1-2,.,TRBV7-2
ASSHLAERKETQY,.,TRBJ2-5,TRBD2,TRBV10-2
ASSLRASAGEQY,.,TRBJ2-7,.,TRBV7-9
ASSHDRVEQY,.,TRBJ2-7,TRBD1,TRBV18
ASLTGGSDNTIY,.,TRBJ1-3,.,TRBV10-2
ASATSGGPPDTQY,.,TRBJ2-3,TRBD2,TRBV19
ASSHRRGQGNSPLH,few,TRBJ1-6,TRBD1,TRBV14
ASSLVVAGGSGHEQF,.,TRBJ2-1,TRBD2,TRBV5-8
ASSNPRTGRTGELF,.,TRBJ2-2,TRBD1,TRBV27
ASSFYGTSGSRHEQY,.,TRBJ2-7,TRBD2,TRBV5-1
ASGLVEGDSNQPQH,.,TRBJ1-5,.,TRBV12-5
ASSPRGANEKLF,.,TRBJ1-4,.,TRBV18
AIRGATGTDTQY,.,TRBJ2-3,.,TRBV10-3
AWSGGVIYEQY,.,TRBJ2-7,TRBD2,TRBV30
ASRPDKSNYGYT,few,TRBJ1-2,.,TRBV28
ASSVSPTGELF,.,TRBJ2-2,.,TRBV9
ASSLLAGNYNEQF,.,TRBJ2-1,TRBD2,TRBV5-4
ASSLGGTGGYEQY,.,TRBJ2-7,TRBD1,TRBV5-1
ASREGLAGGTDTQY,.,TRBJ2-3,TRBD2,TRBV6-1
ASRTGSNYGYT,.,TRBJ1-2,TRBD1,TRBV27
ASSVESGRVNEQF,.,TRBJ2-1,TRBD2,TRBV9
ASSLGGQGGNEQF,.,TRBJ2-1,TRBD1,TRBV5-1
ASSLLEGRSGQY,.,TRBJ2-7,.,TRBV7-2
ASSTKQDTEAF,.,TRBJ1-1,.,TRBV18
ASSRGLAVLDTQY,.,TRBJ2-3,TRBD2,TRBV18
ASSLPGVGETQY,once,TRBJ2-5,.,TRBV5-6
ASSLARRGFNTEAF,once,TRBJ1-1,.,TRBV7-2
ASSMEGPPNTEAF,.,TRBJ1-1,.,TRBV19
ATQSGGATQPQH,.,TRBJ1-5,.,TRBV6-1
ASSLPRGRLKQPQH,.,TRBJ1-5,TRBD1,TRBV7-3
ASSNLGLAYYEQY,.,TRBJ2-7,.,TRBV21-1
ASSEFVGFTYEQY,.,TRBJ2-7,.,TRBV13
ASSSLQGAYEQY,.,TRBJ2-7,TRBD1,TRBV7-9
ASSLVWAGVRNEQF,once,TRBJ2-1,.,TRBV7-2
ASSVQGAKETQY,.,TRBJ2-5,TRBD1,TRBV2
AWSLPQTGNYEQY,.,TRBJ2-7,.,TRBV30
ASSEQDSNQPQH,few,TRBJ1-5,.,TRBV2
ASSQAIAYGYT,.,TRBJ1-2,.,TRBV14
ASRLNGQGASGYT,.,TRBJ1-2,TRBD1,TRBV6-1
ASSSPTGGTDTQY,.,TRBJ2-3,TRBD1,TRBV5-4